The clone carrying this TCR beta chain was observed at least ten times. V shed 2 bases and J shed 3 bases, with 13 bases lying between them. This CDR3 region has 15 residues. Germline values: CDR1 SGHKS, CDR2 YYEKEE (reference sequence). One entry per CDR3 protein results from TCRdb running MiXCR on the RT-PCR reads. This table has about 500,000 distinct CDR3 sequences, about 15% appearing once. This record comes from a study of response to subunit inactivated influenza vaccine. The sequenced sample was CD4+ T cells sorted from PBMCs, obtained around 25 months after vaccination. The clonotype originates from a man aged 50-75 years who received an inactivated influenza vaccine. V and J are TRBV5-5 and TRBJ2-3, with a weak D call TRBD2 (5 bases). CDR3 sequence: CASSFSGSPTDTQYF. The CDR3 nucleotides read TGTGCCAGCAGCTTTTCGGGGAGCCCAACAGATACGCAGTATTTT.